The clone carrying this T cell receptor (beta chain) was seen a few times. Its antigen remains unknown. These data come from a study of early T cells in non-severe SARS-CoV-2 infection. Whole-study results and caveats: Matching against VDJdb likely underestimated virus-specific expansions, favoring anti-spike CD8.

The TCR library protocol attached unique molecular identifiers to the individual cDNA molecules. TCRdb analysed the 5' RACE reads with MiXCR anew, one entry per CDR3 protein. The table has 80,000 or so distinct CDR3 sequences, 11% to 15% seen once. This clonotype was obtained from an adult who was a healthcare worker with PCR-confirmed SARS-CoV-2 infection or an uninfected control (not recorded which). Source material: whole blood.

The CDR3 nucleotides read TGTGCCAGCAGCCTTCTGGACTATAGCAATGAGCAGTTCTTC. It codes for CASSLLDYSNEQFF. The chain links TRBV7-2 to TRBJ2-1, with a tentative D call TRBD2 (6 bases). Trimming took 5 bases from V and 6 from J, leaving 14 bases between them. Germline V lookup: CDR1 SGHTA, CDR2 FQGNSA. The CDR3 spans 14 residues.